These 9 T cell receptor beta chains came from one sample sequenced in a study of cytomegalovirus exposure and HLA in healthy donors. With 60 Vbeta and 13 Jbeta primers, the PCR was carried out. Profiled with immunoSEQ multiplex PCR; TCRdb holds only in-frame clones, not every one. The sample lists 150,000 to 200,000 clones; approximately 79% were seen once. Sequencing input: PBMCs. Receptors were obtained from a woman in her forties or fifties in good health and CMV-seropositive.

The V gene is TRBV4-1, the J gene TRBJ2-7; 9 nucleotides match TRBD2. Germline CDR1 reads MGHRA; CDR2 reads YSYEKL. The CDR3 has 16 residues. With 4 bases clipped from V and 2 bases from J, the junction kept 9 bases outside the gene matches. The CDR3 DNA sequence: TGCGCCAGCAGCCGGACTAGCGAACCCCCTCCCTACGAGCAGTACTTC. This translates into CASSRTSEPPPYEQYF.

In DNA form, the CDR3 reads TGTGCCAGCAGCTTATCTCTTTACTCTGGAAACACCATATATTTT. Its translation: CASSLSLYSGNTIYF. V gene TRBV13 combines with J gene TRBJ1-3; D not certain. The V end was cut by 2 bases, the J end by 0 bases, with 8 bases between. Looked up from germline, CDR1 is PRHDT and CDR2 is FYEKMQ (reference sequence). This CDR3 is built from 15 residues.

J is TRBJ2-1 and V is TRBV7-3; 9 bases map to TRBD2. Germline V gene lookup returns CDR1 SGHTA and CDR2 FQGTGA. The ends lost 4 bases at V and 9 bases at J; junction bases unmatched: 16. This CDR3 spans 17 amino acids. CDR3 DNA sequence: TGTGCCAGCAGCTCCCACCTACTAGCGGGCGAAAGGCTTGAGCAGTTCTTC. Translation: CASSSHLLAGERLEQFF.

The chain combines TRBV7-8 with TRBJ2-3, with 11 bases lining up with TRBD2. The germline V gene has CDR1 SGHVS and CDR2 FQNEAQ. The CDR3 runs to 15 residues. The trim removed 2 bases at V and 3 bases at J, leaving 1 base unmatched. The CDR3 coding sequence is TGTGCCAGCAGCTTATCTAGCGGGAGGACAGATACGCAGTATTTT. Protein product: CASSLSSGRTDTQYF.

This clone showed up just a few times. CDR3 amino acids: CASSPKHTISGNTF. The CDR3 nucleotides are TGTGCCAGCAGTCCGAAACATACAATATCGGGAAACACCTTC. The chain recombines TRBV2 with TRBJ1-2; D gene uncertain. The V and J ends lost 5 bases and 12 bases respectively, with 22 bases between them. Germline V lookup: CDR1 SNHLY, CDR2 FYNNEI. This CDR3 comprises 14 residues.

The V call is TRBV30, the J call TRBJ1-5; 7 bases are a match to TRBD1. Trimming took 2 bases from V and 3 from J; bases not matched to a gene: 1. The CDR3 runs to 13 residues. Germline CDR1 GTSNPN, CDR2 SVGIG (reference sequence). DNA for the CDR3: TGTGCCTGGAGTAGGGGGCTCAATCAGCCCCAGCATTTT. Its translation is CAWSRGLNQPQHF.

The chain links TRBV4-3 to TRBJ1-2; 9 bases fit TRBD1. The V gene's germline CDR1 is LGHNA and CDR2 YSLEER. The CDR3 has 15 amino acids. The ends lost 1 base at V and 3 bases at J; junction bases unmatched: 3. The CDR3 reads CASSQVWDRDYGYTF. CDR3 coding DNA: TGCGCCAGCAGCCAAGTGTGGGACAGGGACTATGGCTACACCTTC.

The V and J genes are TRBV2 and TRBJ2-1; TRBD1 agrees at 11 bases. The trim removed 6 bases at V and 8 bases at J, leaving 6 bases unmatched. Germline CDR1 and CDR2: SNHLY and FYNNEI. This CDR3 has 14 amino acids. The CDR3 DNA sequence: TGTGCCAGCAGAGGACAGGGGGCTGTTTATGAGCAGTTCTTC. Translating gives CASRGQGAVYEQFF.

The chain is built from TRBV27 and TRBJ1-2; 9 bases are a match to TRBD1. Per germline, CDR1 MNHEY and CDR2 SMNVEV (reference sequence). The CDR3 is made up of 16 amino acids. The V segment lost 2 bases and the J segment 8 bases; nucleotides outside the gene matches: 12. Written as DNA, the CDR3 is TGTGCCAGCAGTTTAGATTTCCGGGGGACAGGGTACGGCTACACCTTC. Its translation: CASSLDFRGTGYGYTF.